Following are 13 T cell receptor beta chains from one sample sequenced in a study of blood T cell repertoires in COVID-19. The protocol was immunoSEQ multiplex PCR, while the TCRdb copy is restricted to in-frame clones and leaves out a portion. This table has 170,000 or so clones, over 90% appearing once. The source material was peripheral blood. The receptors originated from a man aged 50 to 59 with acute or convalescent COVID-19.

The chain is built from TRBV27 and TRBJ2-1, with a tentative D call TRBD2 (6 bases). This CDR3 comprises 16 residues. Germline V gene sequence: CDR1 MNHEY, CDR2 SMNVEV (reference sequence). V gave up 4 bases and J gave up 0 bases, with 13 bases separating them. The CDR3 loop reads CASSWGLQSSYNEQFF. The DNA of the CDR3 is TGTGCCAGCAGTTGGGGACTTCAGAGCTCCTACAATGAGCAGTTCTTC.

This sequence joins TRBV7-9 and TRBJ2-3, with 7 bases matching TRBD2. The CDR3 is made up of 15 amino acids. After removal of 1 base from V and 5 bases from J, the junction contained 6 bases not matched to a gene. Looked up from germline, CDR1 is SEHNR and CDR2 is FQNEAQ (reference sequence). This CDR3 is CASSLVGGPVDTQYF. The CDR3 coding sequence is TGTGCCAGCAGCTTAGTGGGAGGGCCAGTAGATACGCAGTATTTT.

This clone was seen a single time. The chain recombines TRBV15 with TRBJ2-2, with 14 bases lining up with TRBD2. Unmatched junction bases numbered 6, after V lost 4 bases and J lost 5 bases. This CDR3 is 17 amino acids long. The germline V gene has CDR1 LNHNV and CDR2 YYDKDF (reference sequence). Here the CDR3 reads CATSMTSGRAGTGELFF. The CDR3 coding sequence is TGTGCCACCAGCATGACTAGCGGGAGGGCCGGGACCGGGGAGCTGTTTTTT.

The chain is built from TRBV7-8 and TRBJ1-2; the D is unclear. The germline V and J ends were trimmed by 1 base and 2 bases, with 11 bases remaining between them. This CDR3 has 15 residues. Germline loops: CDR1 SGHVS, CDR2 FQNEAQ. The CDR3 DNA follows: TGTGCCAGCAGCTTAGATAGCAGATCAAACTATGGCTACACCTTC. This translates into CASSLDSRSNYGYTF.

The CDR3, as DNA: TGTGCCAGCAGCGGCGGTTACTATGGCTACACCTTC. Translation gives CASSGGYYGYTF. The gene calls are TRBV14 and TRBJ1-2; no definite D call. Per germline, CDR1 SGHDN and CDR2 FVKESK. V lost 5 bases and J 3 bases, leaving 7 bases between the germline ends. This CDR3 has 12 amino acids.

This chain joins TRBV7-2 and TRBJ1-1; unclear D gene. This CDR3 comprises 14 residues. Looked up from germline, CDR1 is SGHTA and CDR2 is FQGNSA. V was clipped by 5 bases and J by 6 bases, with 16 bases between them. CDR3 coding DNA: TGTGCCAGCAGCCCCCGGGTGAGGGCCCCTGAAGCTTTCTTT. Protein sequence: CASSPRVRAPEAFF.

The chain links TRBV6-5 to TRBJ1-1; TRBD1 is a possible D gene (6 bases). CDR1 is MNHEY and CDR2 is SVGAGI in the germline V gene. Between the trimmed V and J ends, which lost 7 bases and 3 bases, there was a span of 18 bases. The CDR3 has 15 amino acids. The CDR3 coding sequence is TGTGCCAGCACCGAAGGGGGAGGGGAATACACTGAAGCTTTCTTT. Translating it yields CASTEGGGEYTEAFF.

The chain combines TRBV5-1 with TRBJ2-1; 13 nucleotides align to TRBD2. This CDR3 comprises 18 residues. CDR1 and CDR2 from the germline V gene are SGHRS and YFSETQ. J gave up 3 bases and V 5 bases, and 11 bases lay outside the gene matches. CDR3 in amino acids: CASSRNPGLAGYYNEQFF. The CDR3 region has the DNA TGCGCCAGCAGTCGTAACCCGGGACTAGCGGGATACTACAATGAGCAGTTCTTC. The variable domain in full, with the rest retrieved from reference TRBV5-1 and TRBJ2-1, is KAGVTQTPRYLIKTRGQQVTLSCSPISGHRSVSWYQQTPGQGLQFLFEYFSETQRNKGNFPGRFSGRQFSNSRSEMNVSTLELGDSALYLCASSRNPGLAGYYNEQFFGPGTRLTVL.

The genes are TRBV27 and TRBJ2-7; 8 nucleotides align to TRBD1. Germline CDR1 reads MNHEY; CDR2 reads SMNVEV (reference sequence). This CDR3 contains 13 residues. V gave up 5 bases and J gave up 6 bases; unmatched junction bases: 6. CDR3 nucleotides: TGTGCCAGCAGTCCTCAGGGGGCGGTCGAGCAGTACGTC. Translated: CASSPQGAVEQYV.

This chain links TRBV5-1 with TRBJ1-3, with 10 bases that match TRBD1. Germline V gives CDR1 SGHRS, CDR2 YFSETQ. With 4 bases clipped from V and 2 bases from J, the junction kept 3 bases outside the gene matches. The CDR3 covers 15 residues. The CDR3: CASSNGQGAGNTIYF. The CDR3 bases are TGCGCCAGCAGCAACGGACAGGGGGCTGGAAACACCATATATTTT.

The chain recombines TRBV18 with TRBJ1-5; D call uncertain. The CDR3 is 16 amino acids. V lost 2 bases and J 9 bases, leaving 20 bases between the germline ends. The germline V gene has CDR1 KGHSH and CDR2 LQKENI. CDR3 DNA: TGTGCCAGCTCACCAGCCGCGAACCGAGTAAGTCTGCCCCAGCATTTT. Translation: CASSPAANRVSLPQHF.

The chain carries TRBV12-5 and TRBJ2-1; 8 bases map to TRBD1. This CDR3 comprises 11 residues. The germline V gene has CDR1 LGHNT and CDR2 FRNRAP. Trimming took 7 bases from V and 10 from J; bases not matched to a gene: 3. The CDR3 DNA sequence: TGTGCTAGTGCCCGGGACAGGGAGCAGTTCTTC. It codes for CASARDREQFF.

This chain uses TRBV27 with TRBJ1-5, with 7 bases identical to TRBD1. The V segment lost 3 bases and the J segment 4 bases; nucleotides outside the gene matches: 0. Germline V gene sequence: CDR1 MNHEY, CDR2 SMNVEV (reference sequence). The CDR3 is 13 residues long. In DNA, the CDR3 is TGTGCCAGCAGTTTGACAGGGAATCAGCCCCAGCATTTT. Its translation is CASSLTGNQPQHF.